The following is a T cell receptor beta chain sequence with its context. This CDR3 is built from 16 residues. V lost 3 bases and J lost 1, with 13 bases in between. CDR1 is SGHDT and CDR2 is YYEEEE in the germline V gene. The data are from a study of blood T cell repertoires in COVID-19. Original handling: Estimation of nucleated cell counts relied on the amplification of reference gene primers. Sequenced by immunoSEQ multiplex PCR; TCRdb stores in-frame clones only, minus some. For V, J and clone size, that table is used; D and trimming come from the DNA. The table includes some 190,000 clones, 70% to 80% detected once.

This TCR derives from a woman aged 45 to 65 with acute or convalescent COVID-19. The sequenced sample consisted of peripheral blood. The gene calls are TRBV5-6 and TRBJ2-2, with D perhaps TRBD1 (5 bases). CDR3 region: CASSSTWTQNTGELFF. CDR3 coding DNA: TGTGCCAGCAGCTCGACGTGGACACAGAACACCGGGGAGCTGTTTTTT.